This T cell receptor beta chain was captured in a study of regulatory T cells in long-lasting Graves disease. V lost 0 bases and J lost 8, with 11 bases in between. Germline V gene lookup returns CDR1 SGHRS and CDR2 YFSETQ. CDR3 length: 14 amino acids. Arm-PCR of CDR3 regions and iRepertoire HTBI primers were the basis on which TCR beta libraries were built. Each CDR3 protein is one row after TCRdb ran MiXCR on the multiplex PCR reads. This sample has some 500,000 distinct CDR3 sequences; approximately 12% occur once, and the top ten carry 10%. This clonotype was counted many times. Time point noted: newly diagnosed GD, antithyroid drugs for less than 3 months. The TCR library was prepared using RNA isolated from PBMCs. These data are also associated with another study on T cells in Graves' hyperthyroidism and ophthalmopathy.

This specimen was peripheral blood mononuclear cells (PBMCs), taken at new diagnosis, from a patient treated with antithyroid drugs. This chain uses TRBV5-1 with TRBJ1-4, with D hard to call. This TCR was sampled from a man younger than 40 with Graves disease. CDR3 DNA: TGCGCCAGCAGCTTGGGTCAGGAGATCGAAAAACTGTTTTTT. Residues: CASSLGQEIEKLFF.